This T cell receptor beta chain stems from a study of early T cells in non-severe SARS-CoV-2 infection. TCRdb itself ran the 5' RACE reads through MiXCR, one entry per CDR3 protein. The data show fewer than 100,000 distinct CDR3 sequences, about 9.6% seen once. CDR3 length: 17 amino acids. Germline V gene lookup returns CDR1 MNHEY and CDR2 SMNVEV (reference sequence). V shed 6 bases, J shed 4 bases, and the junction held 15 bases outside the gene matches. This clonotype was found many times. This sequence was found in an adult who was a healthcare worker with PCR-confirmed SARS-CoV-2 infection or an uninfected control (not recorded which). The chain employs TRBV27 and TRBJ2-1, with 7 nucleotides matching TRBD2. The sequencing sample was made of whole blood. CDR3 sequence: CASSPNPLANPYNEQFF. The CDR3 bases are TGTGCCAGCAGCCCAAATCCACTAGCGAATCCATACAATGAGCAGTTCTTC.